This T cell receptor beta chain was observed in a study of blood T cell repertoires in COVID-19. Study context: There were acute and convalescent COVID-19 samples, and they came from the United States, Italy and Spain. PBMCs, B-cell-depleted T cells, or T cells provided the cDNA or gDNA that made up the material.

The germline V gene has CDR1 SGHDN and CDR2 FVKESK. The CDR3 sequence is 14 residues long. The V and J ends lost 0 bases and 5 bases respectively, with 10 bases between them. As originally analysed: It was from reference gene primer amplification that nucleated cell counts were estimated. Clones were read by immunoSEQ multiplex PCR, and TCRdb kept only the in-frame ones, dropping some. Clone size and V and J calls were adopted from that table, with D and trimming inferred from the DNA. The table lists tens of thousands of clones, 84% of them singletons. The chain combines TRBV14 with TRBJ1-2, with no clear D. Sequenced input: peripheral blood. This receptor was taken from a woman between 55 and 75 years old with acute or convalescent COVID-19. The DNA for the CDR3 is TGTGCCAGCAGCCAAGATATTGGCAGTTATGGCTACACCTTC. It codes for CASSQDIGSYGYTF.